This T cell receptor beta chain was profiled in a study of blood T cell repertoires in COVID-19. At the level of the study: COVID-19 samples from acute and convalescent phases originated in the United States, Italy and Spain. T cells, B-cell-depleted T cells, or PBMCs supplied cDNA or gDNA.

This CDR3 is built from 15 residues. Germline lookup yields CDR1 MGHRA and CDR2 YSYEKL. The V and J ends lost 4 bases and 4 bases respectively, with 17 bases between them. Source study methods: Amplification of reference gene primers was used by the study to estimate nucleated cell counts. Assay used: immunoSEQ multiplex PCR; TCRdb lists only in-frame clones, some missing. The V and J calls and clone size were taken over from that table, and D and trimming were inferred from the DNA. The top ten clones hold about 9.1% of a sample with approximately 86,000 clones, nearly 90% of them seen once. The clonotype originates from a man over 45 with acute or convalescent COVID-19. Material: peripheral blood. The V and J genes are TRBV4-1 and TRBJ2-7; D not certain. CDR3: CASSPTRHERYEQYF. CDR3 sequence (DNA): TGCGCCAGCAGCCCGACCCGCCACGAGCGATACGAGCAGTACTTC.